The T cell receptor beta chain under discussion was sequenced for a study of Ad26.COV2.S vaccination and SARS-CoV-2 variants. General observations from the study: It was reported that spike-specific CD8+ and CD4+ T cell responses were substantially broad after vaccination. Analytic work on TCR breadth and depth might have understated the full extent of total T cell responses. Vaccinated individuals (as opposed to placebo recipients) had higher spike-specific TCR breadth.

Remarks on this clone: Its antigen remains unidentified.

V was trimmed by 4 bases and J by 0 bases, leaving 10 bases between them. The CDR3 runs 15 residues. The germline V gene encodes CDR1 MGHRA and CDR2 YSYEKL. Here immunoSEQ multiplex PCR was the method, and the copy in TCRdb shows in-frame clones only, minus some. Of about 94,000 clones in the sample, roughly 85% are singletons; the top ten hold about 15%. The sequence was collected from a human donor who had recovered from COVID-19. The chain carries TRBV4-1 and TRBJ1-5; D gene uncertain. Sequenced material: peripheral blood, taken after recovery from COVID-19. For the CDR3, the DNA is TGCGCCAGCAGCCCTTTCTCGGGTAGCAATCAGCCCCAGCATTTT. Amino acids: CASSPFSGSNQPQHF.